The 32 T cell receptor beta chains below come from one sample, sequenced in a study of blood T cell repertoires in COVID-19. The method was immunoSEQ multiplex PCR; TCRdb's version includes in-frame clones alone and lacks a portion of them. The data contain 230,000 or so clones, less than 90% of them singletons. Sequencing was performed on peripheral blood. The receptors were sampled from a young man with active or convalescent COVID-19.

The chain is built from TRBV10-3 and TRBJ2-3, with 10 bases that match TRBD2. Germline CDR1 reads ENHRY; CDR2 reads SYGVKD. This CDR3 region has 18 residues. J gave up 0 bases and V 2 bases, and 8 bases lay outside the gene matches. This CDR3 is CAISEGLLSGGSTDTQYF. The CDR3 DNA follows: TGTGCCATCAGTGAGGGGCTCCTTAGCGGGGGGAGCACAGATACGCAGTATTTT.

The chain combines TRBV7-9 with TRBJ1-4; D not certain. The CDR3 length is 13 residues. Trimming took 1 base from V and 5 from J, leaving 5 bases between them. Germline V gene data show CDR1 as SEHNR and CDR2 as FQNEAQ (reference sequence). The CDR3 bases are TGTGCCAGCAGCTTAGGTGCGAATGAAAAACTGTTTTTT. Protein product: CASSLGANEKLFF.

The chain couples TRBV5-1 to TRBJ1-1, with D possibly TRBD1 on 5 matching bases. Germline CDR1 is SGHRS and CDR2 is YFSETQ. The CDR3 runs 14 residues. With 0 bases removed from V and 5 bases from J, the gap between germline ends came to 11 bases. The CDR3 sequence: CASSLAPAGTEAFF. The CDR3 region has the DNA TGCGCCAGCAGCTTGGCCCCCGCAGGGACTGAAGCTTTCTTT.

CDR3 nucleotide sequence: TGTGCCAGCAGCTTAATGCCCAGCGGGGGATACAATGAGCAGTTCTTC. Amino acid sequence: CASSLMPSGGYNEQFF. This chain joins TRBV7-3 and TRBJ2-1; 8 bases align to TRBD2. Per germline, CDR1 SGHTA and CDR2 FQGTGA. J gave up 4 bases and V 1 base, and 6 bases lay outside the gene matches. The CDR3 has 16 residues.

The V and J genes are TRBV28 and TRBJ1-5; D perhaps matches TRBD1 (5 bases). Germline V CDR1 and CDR2: MDHEN, SYDVKM. The CDR3 loop spans 17 amino acids. The V gene lost 4 bases and the J gene lost 2 bases, with 18 bases spanning the gap. The CDR3 bases are TGTGCCAGCAGTTCACCCCGTGGGTTGGGGCGCAATCAGCCCCAGCATTTT. Its translation is CASSSPRGLGRNQPQHF.

In this sample, this clone turned up once. This chain connects TRBV14 to TRBJ2-5, with D perhaps TRBD1 (6 bases). Germline assignment: CDR1 SGHDN and CDR2 FVKESK. This CDR3 is 17 amino acids long. V was trimmed by 1 base and J by 4 bases, leaving 19 bases between them. CDR3 nucleotides: TGTGCCAGCAGCCAAGTCGCGAGTACAGGGATGAGAGAGACCCAGTACTTC. This codes for CASSQVASTGMRETQYF.

The chain uses TRBV10-2 and TRBJ1-2; D perhaps matches TRBD1 (6 bases). V lost 6 bases, J lost 8 bases, and 16 bases lay in between. The CDR3 is 13 residues long. From germline, CDR1 is WSHSY and CDR2 SAAADI. Here the CDR3 reads CASRLQGRRGYTF. CDR3 DNA sequence: TGCGCCAGCAGGTTACAGGGTCGAAGGGGCTACACCTTC.

This chain uses TRBV7-5 with TRBJ2-2; TRBD2 is taken as the D call from the table, unchecked against the DNA. TRBV7-5 is reported as a pseudogene. CDR3 length equals 17 residues. CDR3 nucleotide sequence: TGTGCCAGAAGCGAACCACTAGCGGGGCAGAACACCGGGGAGCTGTTTTTT. Translation gives CARSEPLAGQNTGELFF.

This clone was counted a single time. The gene calls are TRBV7-2 and TRBJ2-5; 8 positions agree with TRBD2. This CDR3 region has 14 residues. Germline V gives CDR1 SGHTA, CDR2 FQGNSA. With V trimmed by 4 bases and J by 5 bases, 6 bases remained unmatched. The CDR3: CASSSRGGEETQYF. The CDR3 region has the DNA TGTGCCAGCAGCTCCCGGGGGGGCGAGGAGACCCAGTACTTC.

V gene TRBV5-1 combines with J gene TRBJ1-5; the D gene is possibly TRBD1 (5 bases). Trimming took 0 bases from V and 7 from J, leaving 14 bases between them. There are 15 residues in the CDR3. Germline V gives CDR1 SGHRS, CDR2 YFSETQ. CDR3 coding DNA: TGCGCCAGCAGCTTGGATGACAGCGGGAGGCAGCCCCAGCATTTT. Its translation is CASSLDDSGRQPQHF.

This clone was picked up one time. The gene calls are TRBV7-9 and TRBJ1-5; D gene uncertain. Germline V gene lookup returns CDR1 SEHNR and CDR2 FQNEAQ (reference sequence). Trimming left V 5 bases short and J 7 bases short, with 15 bases between. CDR3 length: 14 amino acids. The CDR3 nucleotides read TGTGCCAGCAGCCTAATGGGAGCCTGGCAGCCCCAGCATTTT. Protein: CASSLMGAWQPQHF.

This clone occurred once. This chain joins TRBV2 and TRBJ2-5; D not resolved. The CDR3 has 15 residues. With 8 bases removed from V and 1 base from J, the gap between germline ends came to 17 bases. The germline V gene has CDR1 SNHLY and CDR2 FYNNEI. CDR3 sequence (DNA): TGTGCCAGCCGAACTTCAGAGGAAATCCAAGAGACCCAGTACTTC. Its protein product is CASRTSEEIQETQYF.

The chain uses TRBV3-1 (or the pseudogene TRBV3-2) and TRBJ1-1; maybe TRBD1 (5 bases). Trimming removed 4 bases at V and 6 bases at J, with 9 bases between. This CDR3 is built from 12 residues. Germline V gene data show CDR1 as LGHDT and CDR2 as YNNKEL (reference sequence). CDR3 nucleotides: TGTGCCAGCAGCCTCGACAGTGCTGAAGCTTTCTTT. Translated: CASSLDSAEAFF.

V and J are TRBV3-1 (or the pseudogene TRBV3-2) and TRBJ2-5; D might be TRBD2 (5 bases). Trimming shortened V by 4 bases and J by 3 bases, and 9 bases separated the two germline ends. This CDR3 has 13 amino acids. CDR1 LGHDT and CDR2 YNNKEL come from the germline V gene (reference sequence). The CDR3 is CASSRKLEETQYF. The CDR3 DNA is TGTGCCAGCAGCCGGAAACTAGAAGAGACCCAGTACTTC.

V is TRBV2 and J is TRBJ1-4, with 8 nucleotides matching TRBD1. CDR3 length equals 14 residues. Germline V gene lookup returns CDR1 SNHLY and CDR2 FYNNEI. V trimming: 7 bases; J trimming: 7 bases; junction bases outside the gene matches: 8. The DNA for the CDR3 is TGTGCCAGCACCGGACAGGGACGGACTGAAAAACTGTTTTTT. Translated, it gives CASTGQGRTEKLFF.

The chain joins TRBV7-2 to TRBJ2-2, with a weak D call TRBD2 (6 bases). Germline V CDR1 and CDR2: SGHTA, FQGNSA. The CDR3 runs to 13 residues. With 5 bases removed from V and 6 bases from J, the gap between germline ends came to 10 bases. For the CDR3, the DNA is TGTGCCAGCAGCCCTTCTAGCGCCGGGGAGCTGTTTTTT. This codes for CASSPSSAGELFF.

This chain joins TRBV6-1 and TRBJ2-1; tentative D call: TRBD2 (5 bases). The CDR3 runs to 14 residues. Trimming pared 1 base from V and 10 bases from J, leaving 14 bases between. Germline lookup yields CDR1 MNHNS and CDR2 SASEGT. CDR3 sequence: CASSEEAPRREQFF. For the CDR3, the DNA is TGTGCCAGCAGTGAAGAGGCTCCGCGGAGGGAGCAGTTCTTC.

The chain recombines TRBV4-2 with TRBJ2-1; D perhaps matches TRBD2 (5 bases). Germline-derived CDR1 and CDR2 are LGHNA and YNFKEQ. V was pared by 1 base and J by 6 bases, with 7 bases between. The CDR3 length is 13 residues. The DNA for the CDR3 is TGTGCCAGCAGCCAAGCTGGAGGCAATGAGCAGTTCTTC. Translating it yields CASSQAGGNEQFF.

As for this clone: An end of the junction differs from the germline gene, which may be a read error. J is TRBJ1-2 and V is TRBV28; no clear D. There are 13 residues in the CDR3. The germline gives CDR1 MDHEN, CDR2 SYDVKM. The CDR3 DNA reads TGTGCCAGCGGGGAGGGCTACGGCTATGGCCACACCTTC. Protein sequence: CASGEGYGYGHTF.

The chain couples TRBV5-4 to TRBJ1-2; D may be TRBD1 (5 bases). The CDR3 has 15 amino acids. CDR1 SGHNT and CDR2 YYREEE come from the germline V gene (reference sequence). Trimming left V 0 bases short and J 13 bases short, with 22 bases between. This CDR3 is CASSLDSLWRQHATF. The CDR3, as DNA: TGTGCCAGCAGCTTGGATAGTTTGTGGAGACAGCATGCCACCTTC.

The chain links TRBV11-3 to TRBJ2-7; possibly TRBD1 for D (6 bases). The CDR3 totals 15 residues. Germline CDR1 is SGHNT and CDR2 is YENEEA. Trimming shortened V by 0 bases and J by 4 bases, and 13 bases separated the two germline ends. The CDR3 is CASSLEAGVEYEQYF. CDR3 nucleotides: TGTGCCAGCAGCTTAGAGGCAGGGGTGGAATACGAGCAGTACTTC. Full variable domain (outside the CDR3, taken from reference TRBV11-3 and TRBJ2-7): EAGVVQSPRYKIIEKKQPVAFWCNPISGHNTLYWYLQNLGQGPELLIRYENEEAVDDSQLPKDRFSAERLKGVDSTLKIQPAELGDSAVYLCASSLEAGVEYEQYFGPGTRLTVT.

A note on this clone: The same CDR3 arises from other DNA sequences in this sample as well. The CDR3, as DNA: TGTGCCTGGATCAGGGACTCTGGGGCCAACGTCCTGACTTTC. As protein: CAWIRDSGANVLTF. This sequence joins TRBV30 and TRBJ2-6, with a tentative D call TRBD1 (5 bases). Germline V gives CDR1 GTSNPN, CDR2 SVGIG (reference sequence). The CDR3 extends over 14 amino acids. V dropped 4 bases and J dropped 0 bases, with 7 bases sitting between them.

The sample holds a few counts of this clone. CDR3 DNA sequence: TGTGCCTGGGGGATACAGGGGAATAATTCACCCCTCCACTTT. Its protein product is CAWGIQGNNSPLHF. This chain connects TRBV30 to TRBJ1-6, with TRBD1 matching 7 bases. Germline V CDR1 and CDR2: GTSNPN, SVGIG (reference sequence). Germline trimming cut 5 bases from V and 5 bases from J; bases unmatched to any gene: 6. The CDR3 is made up of 14 amino acids.

The chain couples TRBV7-3 to TRBJ2-1; 10 bases align to TRBD1. CDR1 and CDR2 (germline): SGHTA, FQGTGA. The CDR3 consists of 13 residues. The ends lost 5 bases at V and 7 bases at J; junction bases unmatched: 2. The CDR3 loop reads CASSRQGANEQFF. CDR3 bases: TGTGCCAGCAGCAGACAGGGGGCAAATGAGCAGTTCTTC.

This chain links TRBV11-1 with TRBJ2-7; D unclear. Trimming took off 1 base at V and 6 bases at J, with 7 bases between the two ends. Looked up from germline, CDR1 is SGHAT and CDR2 is FQDESV (reference sequence). The CDR3 totals 12 residues. The CDR3 DNA reads as TGTGCCAGCAGCTTAGAGCTCGGCGAGCAGTACTTC. Protein sequence: CASSLELGEQYF.

The V and J genes are TRBV5-1 and TRBJ1-2, with D possibly being TRBD1 (6 bases). CDR1 SGHRS and CDR2 YFSETQ come from the germline V gene. V was shortened by 3 bases and J by 6 bases, with 12 bases between the two germline ends. The CDR3 runs 13 residues. CDR3 in amino acids: CASSSGQGNGYTF. The CDR3 region has the DNA TGCGCCAGCAGCTCCGGGCAGGGGAATGGCTACACCTTC. Supplemented by reference TRBV5-1 and TRBJ1-2, the full variable domain reads KAGVTQTPRYLIKTRGQQVTLSCSPISGHRSVSWYQQTPGQGLQFLFEYFSETQRNKGNFPGRFSGRQFSNSRSEMNVSTLELGDSALYLCASSSGQGNGYTFGSGTRLTVV.

This clone was seen only once. The rearrangement uses TRBV29-1 and TRBJ2-1; 7 bases are shared with TRBD1. Germline V gene lookup returns CDR1 SQVTM and CDR2 ANQGSEA. The CDR3 runs to 15 residues. Unmatched junction bases numbered 13, after V lost 6 bases and J lost 5 bases. The CDR3 protein is CSVPSDRVRNNEQFF. As DNA, the CDR3 is TGCAGCGTCCCCTCCGACAGGGTTAGAAACAATGAGCAGTTCTTC.

The chain has TRBV27 and TRBJ1-1; 8 bases are shared with TRBD1. The CDR3 covers 14 residues. Germline CDR1 is MNHEY and CDR2 is SMNVEV (reference sequence). Germline trimming cut 4 bases from V and 5 bases from J; bases unmatched to any gene: 6. The CDR3, as DNA: TGTGCCAGCAGTTCGACAGGGGAGAGGACTGAAGCTTTCTTT. It specifies CASSSTGERTEAFF.

The genes are TRBV10-3 and TRBJ1-1; 10 bases agree with TRBD1. The CDR3 has 13 amino acids. CDR1 and CDR2 (germline): ENHRY, SYGVKD. J lost 5 bases, V lost 6 bases, and 3 bases had no gene match. CDR3 DNA: TGTGCCATCAGCTGGACAGGGGGAACTGAAGCTTTCTTT. Translating gives CAISWTGGTEAFF.

The chain has TRBV27 and TRBJ1-4, with 7 bases that match TRBD1. The CDR3 extends over 14 amino acids. Trimming at V came to 5 bases and at J to 8 bases, leaving 8 bases not matched to a gene. Looked up from germline, CDR1 is MNHEY and CDR2 is SMNVEV (reference sequence). The CDR3 sequence is CASSLDRAGEKLFF. CDR3 sequence (DNA): TGTGCCAGCAGTCTAGACAGGGCTGGGGAAAAACTGTTTTTT.

The chain employs TRBV3-1 (or the pseudogene TRBV3-2) and TRBJ2-1, with 15 bases fitting TRBD2. Germline lookup yields CDR1 LGHDT and CDR2 YNNKEL (reference sequence). The trim removed 1 base at V and 4 bases at J, leaving 5 bases unmatched. The CDR3 has 18 amino acids. Here the CDR3 DNA reads TGTGCCAGCAGCCAAGGGGGGACTAGCGGGAGGCTTTACAATGAGCAGTTCTTC. This encodes CASSQGGTSGRLYNEQFF.

The chain is built from TRBV7-9 and TRBJ1-1; D possibly corresponds to TRBD1 (5 bases). The CDR3 sequence is 15 residues long. The V end was cut by 0 bases, the J end by 6 bases, with 14 bases between. CDR1 SEHNR and CDR2 FQNEAQ come from the germline V gene (reference sequence). Here the CDR3 DNA reads TGTGCCAGCAGCTTAGCGAAGATAGGGGTCGCTGAAGCTTTCTTT. Protein: CASSLAKIGVAEAFF.